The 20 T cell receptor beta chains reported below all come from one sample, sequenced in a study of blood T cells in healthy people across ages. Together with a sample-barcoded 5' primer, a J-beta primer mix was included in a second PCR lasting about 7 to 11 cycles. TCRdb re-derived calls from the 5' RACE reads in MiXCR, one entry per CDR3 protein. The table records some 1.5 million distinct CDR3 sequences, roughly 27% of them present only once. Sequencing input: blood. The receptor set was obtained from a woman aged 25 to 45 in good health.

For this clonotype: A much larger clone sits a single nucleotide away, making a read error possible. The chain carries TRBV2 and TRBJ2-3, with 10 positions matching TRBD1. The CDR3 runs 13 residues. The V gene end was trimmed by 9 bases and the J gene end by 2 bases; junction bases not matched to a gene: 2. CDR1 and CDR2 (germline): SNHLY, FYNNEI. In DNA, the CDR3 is TGTGCCAGTGGGACAGGGGACACAGATACGCAGTATTTT. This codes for CASGTGDTDTQYF.

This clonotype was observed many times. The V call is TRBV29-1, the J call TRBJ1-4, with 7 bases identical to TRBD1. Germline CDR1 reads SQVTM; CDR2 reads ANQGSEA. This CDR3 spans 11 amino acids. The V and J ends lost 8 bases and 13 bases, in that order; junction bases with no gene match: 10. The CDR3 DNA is TGCAGCACCCTCGGAGGGGGCGGACTGTTTTTT. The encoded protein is CSTLGGGGLFF.

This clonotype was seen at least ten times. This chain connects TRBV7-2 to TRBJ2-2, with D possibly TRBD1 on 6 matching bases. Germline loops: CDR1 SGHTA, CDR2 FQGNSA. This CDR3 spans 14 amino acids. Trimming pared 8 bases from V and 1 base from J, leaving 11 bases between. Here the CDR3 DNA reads TGTGCCAGCCGGCGGACAGTGAACACCGGGGAGCTGTTTTTT. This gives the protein CASRRTVNTGELFF.

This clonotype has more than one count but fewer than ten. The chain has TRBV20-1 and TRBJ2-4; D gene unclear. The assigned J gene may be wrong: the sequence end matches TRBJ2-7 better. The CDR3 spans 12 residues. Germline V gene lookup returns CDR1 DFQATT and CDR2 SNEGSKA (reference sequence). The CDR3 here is CSARGSRYEQYF. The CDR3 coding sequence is TGCAGTGCTAGGGGTAGCAGATACGAGCAGTACTTC.

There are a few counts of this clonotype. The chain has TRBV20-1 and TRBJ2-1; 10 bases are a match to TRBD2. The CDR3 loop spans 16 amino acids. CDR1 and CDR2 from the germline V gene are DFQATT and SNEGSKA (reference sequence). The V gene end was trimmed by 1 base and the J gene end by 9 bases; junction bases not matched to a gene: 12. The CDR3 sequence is CSARGSGSSGSREQFF. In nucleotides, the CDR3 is TGCAGTGCTAGAGGGTCGGGTTCTAGCGGGAGTCGTGAGCAGTTCTTC.

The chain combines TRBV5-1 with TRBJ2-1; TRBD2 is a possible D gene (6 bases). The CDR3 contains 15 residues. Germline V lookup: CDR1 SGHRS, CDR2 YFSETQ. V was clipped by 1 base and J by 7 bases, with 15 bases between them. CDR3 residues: CASSLSSSVGNEQFF. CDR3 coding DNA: TGCGCCAGCAGCTTGTCGTCTAGCGTCGGAAATGAGCAGTTCTTC.

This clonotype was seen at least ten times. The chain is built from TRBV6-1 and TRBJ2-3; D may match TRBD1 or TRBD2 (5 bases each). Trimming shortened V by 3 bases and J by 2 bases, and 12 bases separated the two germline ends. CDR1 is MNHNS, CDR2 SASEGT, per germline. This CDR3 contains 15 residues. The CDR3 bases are TGTGCCAGCAGTGATTCCGGGACCTACACAGATACGCAGTATTTT. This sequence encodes CASSDSGTYTDTQYF.

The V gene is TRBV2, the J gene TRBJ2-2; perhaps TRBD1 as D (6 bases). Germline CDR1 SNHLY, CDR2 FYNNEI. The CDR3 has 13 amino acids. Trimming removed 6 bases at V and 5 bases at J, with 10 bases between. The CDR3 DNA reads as TGTGCCAGCAGCGACAGGTGGACCGGGGAGCTGTTTTTT. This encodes CASSDRWTGELFF.

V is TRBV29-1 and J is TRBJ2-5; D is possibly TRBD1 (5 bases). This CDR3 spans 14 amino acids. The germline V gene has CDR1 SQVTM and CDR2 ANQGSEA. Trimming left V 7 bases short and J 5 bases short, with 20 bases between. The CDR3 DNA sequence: TGCAGCGGGTCACAGTGGGGCCTCGGGGAGACCCAGTACTTC. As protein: CSGSQWGLGETQYF.

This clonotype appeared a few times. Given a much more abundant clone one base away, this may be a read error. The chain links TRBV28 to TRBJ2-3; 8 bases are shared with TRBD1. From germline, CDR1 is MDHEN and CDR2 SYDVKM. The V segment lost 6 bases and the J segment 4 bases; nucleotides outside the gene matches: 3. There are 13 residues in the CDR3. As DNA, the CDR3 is TGTGCCAGCAGGGAACAGGGGGCAGATACGCAGTATTTT. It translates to CASREQGADTQYF. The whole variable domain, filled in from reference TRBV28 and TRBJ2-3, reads DVKVTQSSRYLVKRTGEKVFLECVQDMDHENMFWYRQDPGLGLRLIYFSYDVKMKEKGDIPEGYSVSREKKERFSLILESASTNQTSMYLCASREQGADTQYFGPGTRLTVL.

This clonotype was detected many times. The CDR3 DNA reads as TGTGCCAGCAGTTACGTGAGGGGAGCTAACTATGGCTACACCTTC. Amino acid sequence: CASSYVRGANYGYTF. The rearrangement links TRBV6-5 to TRBJ1-2; a weak D match, TRBD1 (5 bases). This CDR3 comprises 15 residues. Per germline, CDR1 MNHEY and CDR2 SVGAGI. Trimming took 2 bases from V and 0 from J, leaving 10 bases between them.

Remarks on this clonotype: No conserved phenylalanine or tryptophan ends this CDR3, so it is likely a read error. The CDR3 bases are TGTGCCAGCAGTGGCGGGTCGCAGCCCGCTGAAGCTTTCGTT. Translating gives CASSGGSQPAEAFV. This sequence joins TRBV12-3 or TRBV12-4 and TRBJ1-1; D remains ambiguous. Between the trimmed V and J ends, which lost 5 bases and 6 bases, there was a span of 16 bases. This CDR3 is 14 amino acids long.

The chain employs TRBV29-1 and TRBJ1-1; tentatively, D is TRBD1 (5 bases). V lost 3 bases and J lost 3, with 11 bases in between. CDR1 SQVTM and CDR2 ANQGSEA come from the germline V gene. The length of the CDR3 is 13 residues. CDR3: CSVEYRQDTEAFF. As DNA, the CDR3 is TGCAGCGTTGAGTACAGGCAGGACACTGAAGCTTTCTTT.

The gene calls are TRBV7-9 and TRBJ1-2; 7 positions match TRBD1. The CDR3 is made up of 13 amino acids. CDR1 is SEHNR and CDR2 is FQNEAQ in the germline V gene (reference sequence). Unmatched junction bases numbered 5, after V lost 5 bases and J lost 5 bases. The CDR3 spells CASSPARGYGYTF. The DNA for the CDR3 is TGTGCCAGCAGCCCAGCCAGGGGGTATGGCTACACCTTC.

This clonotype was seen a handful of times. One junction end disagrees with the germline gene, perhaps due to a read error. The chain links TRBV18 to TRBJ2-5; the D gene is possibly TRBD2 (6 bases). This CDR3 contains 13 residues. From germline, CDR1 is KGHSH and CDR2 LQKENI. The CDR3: CAGSPPTRETQYF. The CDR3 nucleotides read TGTGCCGGCTCACCACCGACTAGGGAGACCCAGTACTTC.

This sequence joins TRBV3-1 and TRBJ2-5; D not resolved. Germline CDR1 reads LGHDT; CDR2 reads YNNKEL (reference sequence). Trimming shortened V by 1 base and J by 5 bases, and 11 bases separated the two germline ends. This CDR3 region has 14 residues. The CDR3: CASSQGPDVETQYF. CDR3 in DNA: TGTGCCAGCAGCCAAGGTCCGGATGTGGAGACCCAGTACTTC.

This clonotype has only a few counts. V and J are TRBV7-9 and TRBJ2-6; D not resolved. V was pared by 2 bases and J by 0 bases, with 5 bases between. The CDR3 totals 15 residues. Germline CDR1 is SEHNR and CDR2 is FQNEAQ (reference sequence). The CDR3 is CASSLFISGANVLTF. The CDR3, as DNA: TGTGCCAGCAGCTTATTCATCTCTGGGGCCAACGTCCTGACTTTC.

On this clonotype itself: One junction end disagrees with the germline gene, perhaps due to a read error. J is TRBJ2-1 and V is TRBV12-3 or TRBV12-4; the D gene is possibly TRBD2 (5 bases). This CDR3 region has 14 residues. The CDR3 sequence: CAGSLRGTDNEQFF. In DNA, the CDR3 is TGTGCCGGCAGTTTACGGGGAACTGACAATGAGCAGTTCTTC.

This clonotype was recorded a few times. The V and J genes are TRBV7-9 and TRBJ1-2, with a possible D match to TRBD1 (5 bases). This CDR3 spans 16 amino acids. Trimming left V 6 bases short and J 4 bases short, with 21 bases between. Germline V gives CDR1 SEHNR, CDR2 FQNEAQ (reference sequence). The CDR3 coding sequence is TGTGCCAGCAGTTGGGGGGGTATCACACTTCCCTATGGCTACACCTTC. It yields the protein CASSWGGITLPYGYTF. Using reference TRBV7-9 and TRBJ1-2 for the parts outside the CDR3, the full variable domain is DTGVSQNPRHKITKRGQNVTFRCDPISEHNRLYWYRQTLGQGPEFLTYFQNEAQLEKSRLLSDRFSAERPKGSFSTLEIQRTEQGDSAMYLCASSWGGITLPYGYTFGSGTRLTVV.

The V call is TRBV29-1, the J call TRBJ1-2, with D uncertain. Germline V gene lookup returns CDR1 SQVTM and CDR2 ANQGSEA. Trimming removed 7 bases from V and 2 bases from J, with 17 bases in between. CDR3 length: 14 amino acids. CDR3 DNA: TGCAGCGCGCGCCCCGGGATAGAAAACTATGGCTACACCTTC. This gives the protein CSARPGIENYGYTF.